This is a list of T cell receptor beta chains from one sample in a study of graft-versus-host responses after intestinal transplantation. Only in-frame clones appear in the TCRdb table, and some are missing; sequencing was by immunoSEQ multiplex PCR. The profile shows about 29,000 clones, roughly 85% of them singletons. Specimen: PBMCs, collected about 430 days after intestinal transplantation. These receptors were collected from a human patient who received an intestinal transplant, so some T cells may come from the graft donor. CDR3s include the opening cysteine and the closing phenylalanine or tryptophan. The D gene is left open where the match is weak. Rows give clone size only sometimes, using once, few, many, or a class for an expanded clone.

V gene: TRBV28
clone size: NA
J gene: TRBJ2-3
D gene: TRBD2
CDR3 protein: CASSRGSGATDTQYF
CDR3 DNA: TGTGCCAGCAGCCGTGGTAGCGGGGCCACAGATACGCAGTATTTT

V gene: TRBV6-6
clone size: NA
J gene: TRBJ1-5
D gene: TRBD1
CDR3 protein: CASSYETGDQPQHF
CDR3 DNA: TGTGCCAGCAGTTACGAGACAGGGGATCAGCCCCAGCATTTT

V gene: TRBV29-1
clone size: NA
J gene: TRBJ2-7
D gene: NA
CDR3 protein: CSVAARVGREEQYF
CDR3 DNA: TGCAGCGTCGCCGCCCGAGTGGGAAGAGAGGAGCAGTACTTC

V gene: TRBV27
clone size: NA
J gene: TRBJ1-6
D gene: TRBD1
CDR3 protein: CASSLQGANSPLHF
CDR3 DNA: TGTGCCAGCAGTTTACAGGGGGCAAATTCACCCCTCCACTTT

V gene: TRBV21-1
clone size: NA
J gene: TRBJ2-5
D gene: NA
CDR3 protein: CASSHRDSQETQYF
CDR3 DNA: TGTGCCAGCAGTCACAGGGATAGTCAAGAGACCCAGTACTTC

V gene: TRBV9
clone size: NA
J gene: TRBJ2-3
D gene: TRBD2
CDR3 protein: CASSVLAGEWVDTQYF
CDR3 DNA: TGTGCCAGCAGCGTACTAGCGGGAGAATGGGTAGATACGCAGTATTTT

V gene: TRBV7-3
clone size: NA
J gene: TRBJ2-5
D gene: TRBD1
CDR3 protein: CASSLTGQQETQYF
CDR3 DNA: TGTGCCAGCAGCTTAACGGGACAGCAAGAGACCCAGTACTTC

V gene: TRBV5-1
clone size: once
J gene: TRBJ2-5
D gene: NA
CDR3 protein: CASSLEGLQETQYF
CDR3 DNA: TGCGCCAGCAGCTTGGAAGGACTCCAAGAGACCCAGTACTTC

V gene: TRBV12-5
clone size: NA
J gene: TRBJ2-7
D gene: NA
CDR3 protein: CASGLVLGFYEQYF
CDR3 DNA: TGTGCTAGTGGTTTGGTACTCGGATTCTACGAGCAGTACTTC

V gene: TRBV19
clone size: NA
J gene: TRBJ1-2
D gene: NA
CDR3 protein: CASSIAGNYGYTF
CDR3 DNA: TGTGCCAGTAGTATAGCAGGGAACTATGGCTACACCTTC

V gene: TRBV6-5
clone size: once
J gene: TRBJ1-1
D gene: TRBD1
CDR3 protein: CASSYGTGDTEAFF
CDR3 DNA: TGTGCCAGCAGTTACGGGACAGGGGACACTGAAGCTTTCTTT